Listed below are T cell receptor beta chains from one sample, sequenced in a study of cytomegalovirus exposure and HLA in healthy donors. Assay used: immunoSEQ multiplex PCR; TCRdb lists only in-frame clones, some missing. The sample contains about 150,000 clones, approximately 85% of which appear only once. The sample comprised PBMCs. These receptors were obtained from a young woman in good health and CMV-seronegative. CDR3s include the opening cysteine and the closing phenylalanine or tryptophan. A D gene is named only where the DNA matches it firmly. The size entry is marked missing in some rows and otherwise reads once, few, many or a size class.

cdr3_aa cdr3_nt clone_size j_call d_call v_call
CASSPGPSDGYTF TGTGCCAGCAGCCCGGGTCCCTCTGATGGCTACACCTTC once TRBJ1-2 - TRBV7-2
CASSTGGHQPQHF TGTGCCAGCTCGACAGGGGGTCATCAGCCCCAGCATTTT - TRBJ1-5 TRBD1 TRBV5-6
CSSSLGHISYEQYF TGTTCCAGCAGCTTAGGACACATTTCCTACGAGCAGTACTTC - TRBJ2-7 - TRBV7-9
CASSNRGETQYF TGTGCCAGCAGTAATAGGGGGGAGACCCAGTACTTC - TRBJ2-5 - TRBV6-5
CASSNNQGQPQHF TGTGCCAGCAGCAACAATCAGGGTCAGCCCCAGCATTTT - TRBJ1-5 - TRBV7-9
CASSLFGRVGNTIYF TGTGCCAGCAGCTTATTTGGCAGGGTAGGAAACACCATATATTTT - TRBJ1-3 - TRBV11-2
CASRWFRSSGNTIYF TGTGCCAGCAGGTGGTTTCGGAGCTCTGGAAACACCATATATTTT - TRBJ1-3 - TRBV28
CASSSHATNEKLFF TGTGCCAGCAGCTCACATGCAACTAATGAAAAACTGTTTTTT few TRBJ1-4 - TRBV5-4
CASSPQGEEAFF TGTGCCAGCAGCCCTCAGGGGGAAGAAGCTTTCTTT - TRBJ1-1 TRBD1 TRBV7-9
CASTPAGYNEQFF TGTGCCAGTACCCCAGCGGGATACAATGAGCAGTTCTTC - TRBJ2-1 TRBD2 TRBV19
CASSALGAGGPSDTQYF TGTGCCAGCAGCGCCCTTGGGGCGGGGGGGCCATCAGATACGCAGTATTTT - TRBJ2-3 TRBD2 TRBV9
CASSPPGTGGNGYTF TGTGCCAGCAGTCCTCCTGGGACAGGGGGAAATGGCTACACCTTC - TRBJ1-2 TRBD1 TRBV6-5
CASSSAGGQNIQYF TGTGCCAGTAGTTCAGCGGGGGGGCAGAACATTCAGTACTTC - TRBJ2-4 TRBD2 TRBV19
CASSLASGGNTGELFF TGTGCCAGCAGCTTAGCTAGCGGGGGGAACACCGGGGAGCTGTTTTTT - TRBJ2-2 TRBD2 TRBV11-2
CASSRDPGGNQPQHF TGTGCCAGCAGCCGGGACCCCGGGGGGAATCAGCCCCAGCATTTT few TRBJ1-5 - TRBV5-4
CASRQQGIHGYTF TGTGCCAGCAGACAACAGGGGATTCATGGCTACACCTTC - TRBJ1-2 TRBD1 TRBV5-5
CASSPWTGSGYTF TGTGCCAGTAGTCCCTGGACAGGGAGCGGCTACACCTTC - TRBJ1-2 TRBD1 TRBV19
CASSVVAQETQYF TGTGCCAGCAGTGTAGTTGCCCAAGAGACCCAGTACTTC - TRBJ2-5 - TRBV2
CASSQDRSGIRYEQFF TGTGCCAGCAGCCAAGATAGAAGCGGGATTCGATATGAGCAGTTCTTC - TRBJ2-1 TRBD2 TRBV4-2
CASSEAWWARGPYEQYF TGTGCCAGCAGTGAAGCGTGGTGGGCCAGGGGACCCTACGAGCAGTACTTC - TRBJ2-7 - TRBV2
CASSQTSGGTTDTQYF TGTGCCAGCAGTCAGACTAGCGGGGGCACCACAGATACGCAGTATTTT - TRBJ2-3 TRBD2 TRBV28
CSSSPGGRNTGELFF TGTTCCAGCTCCCCCGGGGGGAGGAACACCGGGGAGCTGTTTTTT - TRBJ2-2 TRBD2 TRBV7-9
CASRTTQGAGSEQYF TGTGCCAGCAGGACGACACAGGGGGCTGGTAGCGAGCAGTACTTC - TRBJ2-7 TRBD1 TRBV28
CAWKRTGERGKLFF TGTGCCTGGAAACGGACAGGAGAGCGAGGAAAACTGTTTTTT - TRBJ1-4 TRBD1 TRBV30
CASSSRLAGIETQYF TGTGCCAGCAGCTCTAGACTAGCGGGTATAGAGACCCAGTACTTC - TRBJ2-5 TRBD2 TRBV7-9
CASSWGQPSSGNTIYF TGTGCCAGCAGCTGGGGACAGCCTAGCTCTGGAAACACCATATATTTT - TRBJ1-3 TRBD1 TRBV5-4
CVGLRQETQYF TGTGTGGGACTACGCCAAGAGACCCAGTACTTC - TRBJ2-5 TRBD2 TRBV20-1
CASSIRTGGSDQPQHF TGTGCCAGTAGTATACGCACAGGGGGTTCGGATCAGCCCCAGCATTTT once TRBJ1-5 TRBD1 TRBV19
CASSFTGQGTEAFF TGCGCCAGCAGCTTCACGGGACAAGGCACTGAAGCTTTCTTT - TRBJ1-1 - TRBV5-1
CASSRDRGQTYEQYF TGTGCCAGCAGTCGTGACAGGGGTCAGACCTACGAGCAGTACTTC - TRBJ2-7 TRBD1 TRBV2
CAWSDASGRWYGAKNIQYF TGTGCCTGGAGCGACGCTAGCGGGAGGTGGTATGGGGCCAAAAACATTCAGTACTTC - TRBJ2-4 TRBD2 TRBV30
CASRPLSGARNEQFF TGTGCCAGCAGACCTCTTTCGGGAGCAAGAAATGAGCAGTTCTTC - TRBJ2-1 - TRBV27
CASSRTAGGYNEQFF TGTGCCAGCAGCAGAACAGCGGGAGGCTACAATGAGCAGTTCTTC - TRBJ2-1 TRBD2 TRBV14
CASSPGQGAHGYTF TGTGCCAGCAGCCCGGGACAGGGGGCTCATGGCTACACCTTC - TRBJ1-2 TRBD1 TRBV9
CASSPSYGDWGYNEQFF TGTGCCAGCAGCCCTTCCTATGGGGACTGGGGGTACAATGAGCAGTTCTTC - TRBJ2-1 - TRBV28
CASSLDPRAMFF TGTGCCAGCAGCTTAGACCCGAGGGCAATGTTTTTT - TRBJ1-4 - TRBV7-8
CASSTRGSGEKLFF TGTGCCAGCAGCACGAGAGGGAGTGGTGAAAAACTGTTTTTT - TRBJ1-4 - TRBV6-1
CASSPGTGLNQPQHF TGTGCCAGCAGCCCCGGGACAGGCCTCAATCAGCCCCAGCATTTT - TRBJ1-5 TRBD1 TRBV27
CASNRDTIYF TGTGCCAGCAATAGAGACACCATATATTTT - TRBJ1-3 - TRBV2
CASSLPSGGHHNEQFF TGCGCCAGCAGCTTGCCCAGCGGGGGTCACCACAATGAGCAGTTCTTC few TRBJ2-1 TRBD2 TRBV5-1
CASSIEDRKRITGELFF TGTGCCAGTAGTATAGAGGACAGAAAGAGGATCACCGGGGAGCTGTTTTTT - TRBJ2-2 - TRBV19
CASSLVTGLGEQFF TGTGCCAGCAGTTTAGTGACAGGACTTGGTGAGCAGTTCTTC - TRBJ2-1 - TRBV28
CASSGLGAGVREQYF TGTGCCAGCAGCGGCCTAGGAGCGGGAGTACGCGAGCAGTACTTC - TRBJ2-7 TRBD2 TRBV9